Only a few counts were recorded for the clone carrying this TCR beta chain. Antigen unknown. This specimen belongs to a study of cytomegalovirus exposure and HLA in healthy donors. Background on the study: Drawn from HLA-typed donors, approximately 85 million unique TCRs were held in an early data release. Falling in the Caucasian-associated ancestry cluster were roughly 80% of some 400 genotyped donors. Study-level results: A later analysis showed that HLA-associated TCR beta chains had undergone more clonal expansion than equally common others. Cytomegalovirus-associated status was assigned to about 160 TCR beta chains.

Vbeta (60) and Jbeta (13) primers were used in the PCR. Libraries were prepared by immunoSEQ multiplex PCR; TCRdb keeps only in-frame clonotypes and omits some of them. The sample has 270,000 or so clones; approximately 90% are singletons. Between the trimmed V and J ends, which lost 4 bases and 4 bases, there was a span of 18 bases. CDR3 length: 16 residues. Germline CDR1 is SGHDT and CDR2 is YYEEEE. The source is a man in his forties in good health and CMV-seropositive. What was sequenced was PBMCs. The V call is TRBV5-6, the J call TRBJ1-5; D is unclear. The CDR3: CASSLAGKFTNQPQHF. In nucleotides, the CDR3 is TGTGCCAGCAGCCTGGCCGGGAAGTTCACTAATCAGCCCCAGCATTTT.